This T cell receptor beta chain emerged from a study of beta chain features in type 1 diabetes. Study results and caveats: Shortening that was moderate but significant affected the TCRB CDR3s of Type 1 diabetes patients in all four CD4+ subsets.

As for this clone: Its antigen remains unidentified.

Expressed TCRB transcripts got sequenced, as all isolated RNA was reverse transcribed. Data came from immunoSEQ multiplex PCR; TCRdb stores just in-frame clones and leaves some out. The sample consists of 300,000 to 350,000 clones, around 9.7% of them appearing once. Only one heparinised blood draw was taken per donor, and its volume averaged roughly 120 mL. The CDR3 consists of 11 residues. Germline V gene lookup returns CDR1 MNHNS and CDR2 SASEGT. V shed 7 bases, J shed 12 bases, and the junction held 7 bases outside the gene matches. The clonotype was recovered from a man aged 25 to 40 with type 1 diabetes. The sequencing input was central memory CD4+ T cells from blood. V and J are TRBV6-1 and TRBJ1-1, with 8 bases matching TRBD1. CDR3 DNA sequence: TGTGCCAGCACTTACAGGGGGGAGACTTTCTTT. Protein sequence: CASTYRGETFF.